Listed here is a single T cell receptor beta chain. Its specificity is unknown. These data are taken from a study of blood T cells in healthy people across ages. Total RNA was isolated from each sample in quantities of at least 5 micrograms. Whole-study results and caveats: Observed TCR beta diversity per million T cells went down as age went up. This fall followed a roughly linear course with age. Conclusively comparing naive with antigen-experienced cells was impossible with unsorted PBMCs.

Primed by a sample-barcoded 5' primer and a J-beta primer mix, a second PCR proceeded for about 7 to 11 cycles. TCRdb analysed the 5' RACE reads with MiXCR anew, one entry per CDR3 protein. The data show 600,000 to 800,000 distinct CDR3 sequences, 52% seen once. Germline assignment: CDR1 MNHEY and CDR2 SMNVEV (reference sequence). The CDR3 totals 13 residues. The J segment lost 7 bases and the V segment lost 3 bases, leaving 3 bases of the junction unmatched. The sequenced material came from blood. The chain links TRBV27 to TRBJ2-1, with 7 bases matching TRBD2. The receptor was isolated from a woman at least 80 years old in good health. For the CDR3, the DNA is TGTGCCAGCAGTTTTTTTAGCGGGAATGAGCAGTTCTTC. As protein: CASSFFSGNEQFF.